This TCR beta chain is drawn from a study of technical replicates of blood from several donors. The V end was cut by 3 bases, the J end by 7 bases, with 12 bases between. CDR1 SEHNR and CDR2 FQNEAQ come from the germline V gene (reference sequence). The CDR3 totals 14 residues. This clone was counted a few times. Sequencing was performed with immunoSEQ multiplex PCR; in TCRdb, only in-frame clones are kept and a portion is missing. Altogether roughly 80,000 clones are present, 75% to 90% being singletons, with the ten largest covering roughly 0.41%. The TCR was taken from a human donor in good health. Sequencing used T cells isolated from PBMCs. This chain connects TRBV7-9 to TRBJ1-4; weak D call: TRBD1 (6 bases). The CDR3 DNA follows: TGTGCCAGCAGCTTGAACACAGGGAGTGAAAAACTGTTTTTT. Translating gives CASSLNTGSEKLFF.